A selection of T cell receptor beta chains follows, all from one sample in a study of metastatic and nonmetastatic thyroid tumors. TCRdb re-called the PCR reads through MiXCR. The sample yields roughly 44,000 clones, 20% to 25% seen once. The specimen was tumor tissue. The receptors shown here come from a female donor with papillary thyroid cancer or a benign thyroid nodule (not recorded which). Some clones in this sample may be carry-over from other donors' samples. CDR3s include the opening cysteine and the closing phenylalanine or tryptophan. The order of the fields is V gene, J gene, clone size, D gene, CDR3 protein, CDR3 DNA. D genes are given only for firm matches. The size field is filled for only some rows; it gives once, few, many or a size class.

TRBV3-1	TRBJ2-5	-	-	CASGAPFQYTQYF	TGTGCCAGCGGGGCTCCGTTTCAATATACCCAGTACTTC
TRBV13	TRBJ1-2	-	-	CASSFPGGEGSYGYTF	TGTGCCAGCAGCTTCCCCGGTGGCGAGGGGAGCTATGGCTACACCTTC
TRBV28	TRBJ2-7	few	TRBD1	CASTQTTGTGYYEQYF	TGTGCCAGCACCCAGACAACCGGGACAGGGTACTACGAGCAGTACTTC
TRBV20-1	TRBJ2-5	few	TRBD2	CSALGTSGGVGLETQYF	TGCAGTGCGCTCGGGACTAGCGGGGGGGTAGGCTTGGAGACCCAGTACTTC
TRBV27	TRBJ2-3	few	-	CASTRDSYTDTQYF	TGTGCCAGCACCCGGGACTCTTACACAGATACGCAGTATTTT
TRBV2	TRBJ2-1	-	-	CASTGRGNEQFF	TGTGCCAGCACAGGTCGCGGGAATGAGCAGTTCTTT
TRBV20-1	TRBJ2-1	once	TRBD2	CSAGPVLAGNNEQFF	TGCAGTGCTGGACCGGTGCTAGCGGGAAACAATGAGCAGTTCTTC
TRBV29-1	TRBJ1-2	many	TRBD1	CSVTGGDYGYTF	TGCAGCGTGACAGGGGGGGACTATGGCTACACCTTC
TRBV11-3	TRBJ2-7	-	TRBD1	CASINLDRNSGEQYF	TGTGCCAGCATCAATCTGGACAGGAACTCCGGAGAGCAGTACTTC
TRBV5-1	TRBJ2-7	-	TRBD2	CASSLGSSGRDEQYF	TGCGCCAGCAGCTTGGGGTCTAGCGGGAGAGACGAGCAGTACTTC
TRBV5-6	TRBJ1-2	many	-	CASRGRDHYGYTF	TGTGCCAGCAGAGGCCGGGACCACTATGGCTACACCTTC
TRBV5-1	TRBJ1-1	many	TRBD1	CASSYESTGRTEAFF	TGCGCCAGCAGCTATGAATCGACAGGGAGAACTGAAGCTTTCTTT
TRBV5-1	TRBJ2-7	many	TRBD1	CASSPGQGQQYF	TGCGCCAGCAGCCCGGGACAGGGACAGCAGTACTTC
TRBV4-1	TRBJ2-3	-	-	CASSQDLLKTQYF	TGCGCCAGCAGCCAAGATTTATTAAAGACGCAGTATTTT
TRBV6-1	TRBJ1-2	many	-	CASSKDGPYGYTF	TGTGCCAGCAGTAAGGACGGACCCTATGGCTACACCTTC
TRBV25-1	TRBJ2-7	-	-	CASSELATDSYEQYF	TGTGCCAGCAGTGAACTAGCGACCGACTCCTACGAGCAGTACTTC
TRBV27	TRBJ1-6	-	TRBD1	CATKLWGQGEGSPLHF	TGTGCCACTAAACTTTGGGGTCAGGGGGAAGGTTCGCCCCTCCACTTT
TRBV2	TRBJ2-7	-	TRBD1	CASSDTLETGAPSLRYEQYF	TGTGCCAGCAGTGATACCCTCGAGACAGGGGCCCCCTCTTTGAGATACGAGCAGTACTTC
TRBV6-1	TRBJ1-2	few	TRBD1	CATTDRAYGYTF	TGTGCCACTACGGACAGGGCCTATGGCTACACCTTC
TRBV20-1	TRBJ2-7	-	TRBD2	CSADRGVIYEQYF	TGCAGTGCTGATCGGGGGGTCATCTACGAGCAGTACTTC
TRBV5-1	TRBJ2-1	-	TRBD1	CASSIGQGYNEQFF	TGCGCCAGCAGCATCGGACAGGGGTACAATGAGCAGTTCTTC
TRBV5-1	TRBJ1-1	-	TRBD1	CASSGPDRGEIKAFF	TGCGCCAGCAGCGGACCGGACAGGGGGGAGATTAAAGCTTTCTTT
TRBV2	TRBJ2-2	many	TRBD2	CASRPGLAGSGELFF	TGTGCCAGCAGGCCGGGACTAGCGGGTTCCGGGGAGCTGTTTTTT
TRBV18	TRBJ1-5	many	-	CASSPLQGSQPQHF	TGTGCCAGCTCACCACTCCAGGGAAGTCAGCCCCAGCATTTT
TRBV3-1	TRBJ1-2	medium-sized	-	CASHKLGNYGYTF	TGTGCCAGCCACAAACTCGGAAATTATGGCTACACCTTC
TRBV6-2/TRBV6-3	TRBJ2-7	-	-	CASTGLGLRYEQYF	TGTGCCAGCACCGGCTTAGGGTTAAGATACGAGCAGTACTTC
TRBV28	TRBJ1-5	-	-	CASRPPARNQPQHF	TGTGCCAGCAGACCTCCTGCGCGCAATCAGCCCCAGCATTTT
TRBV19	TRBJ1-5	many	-	CASSTGHYSNQPQHF	TGTGCCAGTAGTACAGGACACTATAGCAATCAGCCCCAGCATTTT
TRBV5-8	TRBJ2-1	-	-	CASSTFGYNEQFF	TGTGCCAGCAGCACTTTTGGATACAATGAGCAGTTCTTC
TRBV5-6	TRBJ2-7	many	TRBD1	CASSNRGLEQYF	TGTGCCAGCAGTAACAGGGGGCTTGAGCAGTACTTC
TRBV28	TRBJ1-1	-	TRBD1	CASRTAGGTESFF	TGTGCCAGCAGGACCGCAGGGGGCACTGAATCTTTCTTT
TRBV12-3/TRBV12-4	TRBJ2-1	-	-	CASSTSGEQLF	TGTGCCAGCAGTACCTCGGGGGAGCAGCTCTTC
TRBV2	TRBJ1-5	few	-	CASRLGGVQPQHF	TGTGCCAGCCGCTTAGGGGGTGTTCAGCCCCAGCATTTT
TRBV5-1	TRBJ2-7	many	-	CASSLEGGLDEQYF	TGCGCCAGCAGCTTGGAGGGGGGCCTCGACGAGCAGTACTTC
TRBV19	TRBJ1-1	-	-	CASSIRRTNTEAFF	TGTGCCAGTAGTATCCGTCGGACGAACACTGAAGCTTTCTTT
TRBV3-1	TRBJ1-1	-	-	CASSQVVGGTEAFF	TGTGCCAGCAGCCAAGTTGTAGGGGGCACTGAAGCTTTCTTT
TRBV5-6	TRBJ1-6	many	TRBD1	CASCRGLGNSPLHF	TGTGCCAGCTGCAGGGGGCTGGGGAATTCACCCCTCCACTTT
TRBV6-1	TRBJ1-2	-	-	CASSESSIYRYTF	TGTGCCAGCAGTGAAAGTAGCATCTATCGCTACACCTTC
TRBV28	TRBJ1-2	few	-	CASSLRGKSGYTF	TGTGCCAGCAGTTTACGGGGGAAGAGTGGCTACACCTTC
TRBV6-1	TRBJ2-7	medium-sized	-	CASTLDYYEQYF	TGTGCCAGCACGTTGGATTACTACGAGCAGTACTTC
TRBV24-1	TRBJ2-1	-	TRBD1	CATSDDRGRGSYNEQFF	TGTGCCACCAGTGATGACAGGGGGCGCGGATCCTACAATGAGCAGTTCTTC
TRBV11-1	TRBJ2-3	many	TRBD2	CASTYHRGTSGSGDTQYF	TGTGCCAGCACCTATCATAGGGGGACTAGCGGGAGTGGGGATACGCAGTATTTT
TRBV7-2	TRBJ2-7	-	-	CASSLARVGVYEQYF	TGTGCCAGCAGCTTAGCGCGCGTGGGGGTCTACGAGCAGTACTTC
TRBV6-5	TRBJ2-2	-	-	CASSYPGASGRRELFF	TGTGCCAGCAGTTACCCCGGAGCGTCGGGGAGAAGGGAGCTGTTTTTT
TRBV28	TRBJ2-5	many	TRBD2	CASSGSGAQQETQYF	TGTGCCAGCAGTGGTAGCGGGGCACAACAAGAGACCCAGTACTTC
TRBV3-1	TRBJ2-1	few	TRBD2	CASSSLAGGRNEQFF	TGTGCCAGCAGCTCCCTAGCGGGAGGGCGGAATGAGCAGTTCTTC
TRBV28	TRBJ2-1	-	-	CASSSSRSNEQFF	TGTGCCAGCAGTTCTTCTAGATCCAATGAGCAGTTCTTC
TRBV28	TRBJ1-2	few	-	CASSSSRDGYTF	TGTGCCAGCAGTTCGTCGCGGGATGGCTACACCTTC
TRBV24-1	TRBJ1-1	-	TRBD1	CATSDPTRGEAFF	TGTGCCACCAGTGATCCAACCAGGGGGGAAGCTTTCTTT
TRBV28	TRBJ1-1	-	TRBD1	CASSLGGQGATEAFF	TGTGCCAGCAGTTTAGGGGGACAGGGGGCAACTGAAGCTTTCTTT